These 17 T cell receptor beta chains were sequenced from one sample in a study of blood T cell repertoires in COVID-19. Sequencing used immunoSEQ multiplex PCR; TCRdb keeps in-frame clones, though not all of them. This sample has 78,000 or so clones, with around 86% found just once. Input material: peripheral blood. Receptors were obtained from a middle-aged man with active or convalescent COVID-19.

This chain joins TRBV2 and TRBJ1-2; the match to TRBD1 covers 10 bases. The J segment lost 4 bases and the V segment lost 3 bases, leaving 2 bases of the junction unmatched. The CDR3 totals 14 residues. Per germline, CDR1 SNHLY and CDR2 FYNNEI. CDR3 nucleotides: TGTGCCAGCAGTGAGACAGGGGGCGTCTATGGCTACACCTTC. Protein product: CASSETGGVYGYTF.

The rearrangement links TRBV9 to TRBJ1-5; TRBD1 might be the D (5 bases). Trimming left V 0 bases short and J 7 bases short, with 17 bases between. Germline CDR1 is SGDLS and CDR2 is YYNGEE. The length of the CDR3 is 16 residues. CDR3 in DNA: TGTGCCAGCAGCGTAGTGCGGGGCCATCAAAGCCAGCCCCAGCATTTT. Translated, it gives CASSVVRGHQSQPQHF.

J is TRBJ2-7 and V is TRBV5-1; possibly TRBD1 for D (5 bases). V gave up 0 bases and J gave up 5 bases, with 9 bases separating them. Germline V CDR1 and CDR2: SGHRS, YFSETQ. The CDR3 has 13 residues. This CDR3 is CASSLVSRDEQYF. The CDR3 DNA reads as TGCGCCAGCAGCTTGGTATCCAGGGACGAGCAGTACTTC. Together with reference TRBV5-1 and TRBJ2-7, the CDR3 gives the full variable domain: KAGVTQTPRYLIKTRGQQVTLSCSPISGHRSVSWYQQTPGQGLQFLFEYFSETQRNKGNFPGRFSGRQFSNSRSEMNVSTLELGDSALYLCASSLVSRDEQYFGPGTRLTVT.

The rearrangement joins TRBV5-6 to TRBJ1-4; weak D call: TRBD1 (5 bases). The CDR3 sequence is 14 residues long. In germline, CDR1 is SGHDT, CDR2 YYEEEE. Trimming removed 0 bases at V and 8 bases at J, with 11 bases between. CDR3 coding DNA: TGTGCCAGCAGCTTGGCCGGGGGTGTGGAAAAACTGTTTTTT. This translates into CASSLAGGVEKLFF.

The V call is TRBV7-2, the J call TRBJ1-5, with TRBD1 as a possible D gene (6 bases). This CDR3 is 16 amino acids long. CDR1 SGHTA and CDR2 FQGNSA come from the germline V gene. V lost 0 bases, J lost 0 bases, and 9 bases lay in between. The CDR3: CASSLAEGGSNQPQHF. CDR3 nucleotide sequence: TGTGCCAGCAGCTTAGCGGAAGGGGGTAGCAATCAGCCCCAGCATTTT.

The chain links TRBV30 to TRBJ1-6; TRBD1 agrees at 7 bases. After removal of 1 base from V and 7 bases from J, the junction contained 4 bases not matched to a gene. This CDR3 spans 14 amino acids. CDR1 and CDR2 from the germline V gene are GTSNPN and SVGIG (reference sequence). CDR3 amino acids: CAWSAGTANSPLHF. The CDR3 nucleotides are TGTGCCTGGAGTGCAGGGACAGCCAATTCACCCCTCCACTTT. The complete variable domain, with remaining parts taken from reference TRBV30 and TRBJ1-6, reads SQTIHQWPATLVQPVGSPLSLECTVEGTSNPNLYWYRQAAGRGLQLLFYSVGIGQISSEVPQNLSASRPQDRQFILSSKKLLLSDSGFYLCAWSAGTANSPLHFGNGTRLTVT.

CDR3 region: CASSPSRNYGYTF. In DNA, the CDR3 is TGTGCCAGCAGTCCCTCCAGGAACTATGGCTACACCTTC. The V call is TRBV6-5, the J call TRBJ1-2; D gene uncertain. The CDR3 is 13 residues long. Germline V gene lookup returns CDR1 MNHEY and CDR2 SVGAGI. The V gene lost 5 bases and the J gene lost 2 bases, with 9 bases spanning the gap.

The V call is TRBV11-1, the J call TRBJ2-1, with no clear D. This CDR3 region has 14 residues. The V end lost 4 bases, the J end lost 2 bases, and 9 bases lay between the germline ends. Germline V gene lookup returns CDR1 SGHAT and CDR2 FQDESV (reference sequence). Written as DNA, the CDR3 is TGTGCCAGCAGCTGCGATGTTACCTACAATGAGCAGTTCTTC. Its translation is CASSCDVTYNEQFF. The full variable domain, completed using reference TRBV11-1 and TRBJ2-1, is EAEVAQSPRYKITEKSQAVAFWCDPISGHATLYWYRQILGQGPELLVQFQDESVVDDSQLPKDRFSAERLKGVDSTLKIQPAELGDSAMYLCASSCDVTYNEQFFGPGTRLTVL.

This chain uses TRBV5-1 with TRBJ2-5; D might be TRBD2 (6 bases). The CDR3 spans 12 residues. The germline CDR1 and CDR2 sequences are SGHRS and YFSETQ. The V end was cut by 10 bases, the J end by 5 bases, with 15 bases between. The CDR3 sequence: CASRTAGETQYF. As DNA, the CDR3 is TGCGCCTCCCGAACGGCGGGGGAGACCCAGTACTTC.

The chain employs TRBV19 and TRBJ2-5; 8 bases match TRBD1. V shed 6 bases and J 5 bases; nucleotides not matched to a gene: 8. The CDR3 is 14 amino acids. From germline, CDR1 is LNHDA and CDR2 SQIVND (reference sequence). This CDR3 is CASRDRVGSETQYF. In DNA, the CDR3 is TGTGCCAGTAGGGACAGGGTAGGCTCGGAGACCCAGTACTTC. The full variable domain, completed using reference TRBV19 and TRBJ2-5, is DGGITQSPKYLFRKEGQNVTLSCEQNLNHDAMYWYRQDPGQGLRLIYYSQIVNDFQKGDIAEGYSVSREKKESFPLTVTSAQKNPTAFYLCASRDRVGSETQYFGPGTRLLVL.

The rearrangement joins TRBV30 to TRBJ1-2; D not certain. The CDR3 is 13 residues long. Trimming removed 2 bases from V and 5 bases from J, with 12 bases in between. Looked up from germline, CDR1 is GTSNPN and CDR2 is SVGIG (reference sequence). The DNA for the CDR3 is TGTGCCTGGAGTAAGAGAGACATATATGGCTACACCTTC. It codes for CAWSKRDIYGYTF.

The chain is built from TRBV11-2 and TRBJ1-5; a weak D match, TRBD1 (5 bases). The CDR3 covers 13 residues. Germline-derived CDR1 and CDR2 are SGHAT and FQNNGV. V gave up 5 bases and J gave up 7 bases, with 12 bases separating them. DNA for the CDR3: TGTGCCAGCAGCCTCCAGGGAGGCCAGCCCCAGCATTTT. Its translation is CASSLQGGQPQHF.

This clone was detected many times. The chain employs TRBV23-1 and TRBJ2-3, with TRBD2 matching over 13 bases. TRBV23-1 is an ORF, with its function uncertain. The trim removed 2 bases at V and 3 bases at J, leaving 11 bases unmatched. This CDR3 comprises 19 residues. CDR3 protein: CASSQQGLAGTLGTDTQYF. In DNA form, the CDR3 reads TGCGCCAGCAGTCAACAGGGACTAGCGGGGACTCTTGGGACAGATACGCAGTATTTT.

The V gene is TRBV28, the J gene TRBJ2-1; D call uncertain. Germline loops: CDR1 MDHEN, CDR2 SYDVKM. V was clipped by 5 bases and J by 4 bases, with 6 bases between them. The CDR3 contains 12 residues. As DNA, the CDR3 is TGTGCCAGCAGTCGCCAGTACAATGAGCAGTTCTTC. It encodes CASSRQYNEQFF.

CDR3 protein: CASSEGRGSPLHF. In DNA, the CDR3 is TGTGCCAGCAGTGAAGGGCGAGGTTCACCCCTCCACTTT. This chain connects TRBV2 to TRBJ1-6; D gene uncertain. Germline loops: CDR1 SNHLY, CDR2 FYNNEI. The V end lost 1 base, the J end lost 9 bases, and 7 bases lay between the germline ends. The CDR3 is 13 residues long.

The chain joins TRBV28 to TRBJ1-2; TRBD1 might be the D (5 bases). The CDR3 is 15 residues long. V was shortened by 7 bases and J by 1 base, with 16 bases between the two germline ends. CDR1 and CDR2 from the germline V gene are MDHEN and SYDVKM. The CDR3 loop is CASKKGAADNYGYTF. CDR3 nucleotides: TGTGCCAGCAAGAAAGGGGCAGCTGATAACTATGGCTACACCTTC.

The chain has TRBV19 and TRBJ1-6; D is unclear. The CDR3 runs 13 residues. Trimming removed 3 bases from V and 10 bases from J, with 10 bases in between. Germline V gene data show CDR1 as LNHDA and CDR2 as SQIVND (reference sequence). In DNA, the CDR3 is TGTGCCAGTAGTATCCCCCCGCGGTCACCCCTCCACTTT. This sequence encodes CASSIPPRSPLHF.